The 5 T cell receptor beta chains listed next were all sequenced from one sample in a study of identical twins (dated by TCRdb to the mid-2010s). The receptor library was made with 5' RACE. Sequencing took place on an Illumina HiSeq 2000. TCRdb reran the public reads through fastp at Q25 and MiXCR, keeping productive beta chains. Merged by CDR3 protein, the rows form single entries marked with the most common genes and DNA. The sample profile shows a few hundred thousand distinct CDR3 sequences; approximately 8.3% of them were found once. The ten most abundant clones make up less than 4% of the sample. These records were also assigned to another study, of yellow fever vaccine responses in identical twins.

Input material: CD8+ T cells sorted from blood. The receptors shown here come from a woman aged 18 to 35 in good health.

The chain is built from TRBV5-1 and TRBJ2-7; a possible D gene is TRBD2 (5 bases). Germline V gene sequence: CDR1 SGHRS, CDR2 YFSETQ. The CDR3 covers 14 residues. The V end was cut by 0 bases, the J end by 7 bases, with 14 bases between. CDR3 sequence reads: CASSLESGYSEQYF. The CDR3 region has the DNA TGCGCCAGCAGCTTGGAATCGGGGTATTCGGAGCAGTACTTC.

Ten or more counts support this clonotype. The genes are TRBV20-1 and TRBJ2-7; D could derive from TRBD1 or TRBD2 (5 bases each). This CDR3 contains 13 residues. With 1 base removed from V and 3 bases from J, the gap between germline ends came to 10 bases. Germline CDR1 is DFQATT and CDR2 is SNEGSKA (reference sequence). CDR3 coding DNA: TGCAGTGCTAGAGGGGACCAAGACTACGAGCAGTACTTC. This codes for CSARGDQDYEQYF.

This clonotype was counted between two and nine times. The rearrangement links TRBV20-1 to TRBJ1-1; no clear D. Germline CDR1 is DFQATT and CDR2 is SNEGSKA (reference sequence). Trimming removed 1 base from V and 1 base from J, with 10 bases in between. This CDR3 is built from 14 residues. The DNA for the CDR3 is TGCAGTGCTAGAGCAGCGGCGGGGAACACTGAAGCTTTCTTT. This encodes CSARAAAGNTEAFF.

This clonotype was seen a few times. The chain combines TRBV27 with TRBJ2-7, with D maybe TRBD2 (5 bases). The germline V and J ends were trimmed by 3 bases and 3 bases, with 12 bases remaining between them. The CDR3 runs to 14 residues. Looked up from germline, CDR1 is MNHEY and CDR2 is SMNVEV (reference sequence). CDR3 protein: CASSLPGRDYEQYF. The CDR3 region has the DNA TGTGCCAGCAGTTTGCCCGGACGGGACTACGAGCAGTACTTC.

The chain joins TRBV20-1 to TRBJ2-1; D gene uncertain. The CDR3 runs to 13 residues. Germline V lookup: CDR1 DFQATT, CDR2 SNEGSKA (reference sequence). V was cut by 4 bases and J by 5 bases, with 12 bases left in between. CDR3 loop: CSANRATDNEQFF. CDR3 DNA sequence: TGCAGTGCTAACCGGGCTACCGACAATGAGCAGTTCTTC.